The clone carrying this T cell receptor beta chain has a single count. In germline, CDR1 is LGHDT, CDR2 YNNKEL (reference sequence). The CDR3 spans 16 residues. Deletions cut 0 bases from V and 1 base from J, with 7 bases between. These data belong to a study of T cell responses to AZD1222 COVID-19 vaccine. Profiling relied on immunoSEQ multiplex PCR, and the TCRdb table lists in-frame clones only, not all of them. The data contain some 280,000 clones, approximately 94% of them seen just once; the ten biggest clones take up 0.55%. The sequencing used peripheral blood, collected 28 days after the second AZD1222 dose. The V and J genes are TRBV3-1 (or the pseudogene TRBV3-2) and TRBJ1-6, with D unclear. The origin of this receptor is an adult who received the AZD1222 COVID-19 vaccine. For the CDR3, the DNA is TGTGCCAGCAGCCAAGACGGTTATTCCTATAATTCACCCCTCCACTTT. Translated: CASSQDGYSYNSPLHF.